This TCR beta chain was sequenced in a study of metastatic and nonmetastatic thyroid tumors. For the study at large: Repertoires of blood and of tissue (tumor or nodule) from malignant and benign thyroid patients were compared.

This clone was seen many times. The antigen is unknown. V lost 4 bases and J lost 3, with 7 bases in between. Germline V gives CDR1 SGHRS, CDR2 YFSETQ. This CDR3 contains 12 residues. General study results and limits: The study reportedly found significantly higher TCR beta diversity in malignant thyroid tumors than benign nodules, in blood and tumor.

Thyroid surgery took place with no prior treatment in any patient. Via MiXCR, TCRdb re-called the PCR reads. The sample has roughly 83,000 clones, under 15% seen once; the top ten hold about 3.9%. The chain has TRBV5-1 and TRBJ1-2; D is unclear. The source of this sequence is a female donor with papillary thyroid cancer or a benign thyroid nodule (not recorded which). Some clones in this sample may be carry-over from other donors' samples. Sequenced: blood. The CDR3 DNA follows: TGCGCCAGCAGCGGCCGAGACTATGGCTACACCTTC. Its translation: CASSGRDYGYTF.